Listed here are 16 T cell receptor beta chains from one sample, sequenced in a study of long-term antiretroviral therapy in people with HIV. Sequencing relied on immunoSEQ assay v3.0, run at survey level. Profiled with immunoSEQ multiplex PCR; TCRdb holds only in-frame clones, not every one. The sample includes approximately 20,000 clones, around three quarters of them seen just once. The sample here was unsorted PBMCs, taken 2.2 years after starting antiretroviral therapy. Receptors were obtained from a man over 45 with HIV.

This chain uses TRBV19 with TRBJ1-2; 7 bases map to TRBD1. After removal of 2 bases from V and 4 bases from J, the junction contained 4 bases not matched to a gene. Per germline, CDR1 LNHDA and CDR2 SQIVND (reference sequence). The CDR3 extends over 14 amino acids. CDR3: CASSILAGGYGYTF. CDR3 coding DNA: TGTGCCAGTAGTATACTGGCAGGGGGCTATGGCTACACCTTC.

V usage is TRBV6-6 and J usage is TRBJ2-7, with a weak D call TRBD1 (6 bases). The CDR3 spans 15 residues. Trimming pared 3 bases from V and 1 base from J, leaving 13 bases between. Per germline, CDR1 MNHNY and CDR2 SVGAGI (reference sequence). The DNA for the CDR3 is TGTGCCAGCAGTTATCGGACAGTGGATTCCTACGAGCAGTACTTC. Encoded protein: CASSYRTVDSYEQYF.

The chain combines TRBV13 with TRBJ2-1; 8 positions match TRBD2. The CDR3 spans 15 residues. Germline loops: CDR1 PRHDT, CDR2 FYEKMQ (reference sequence). V lost 5 bases to trimming and J lost 4 bases; unmatched junction nucleotides: 7. CDR3 in DNA: TGTGCCAGCAGCCCGAGCGGGAGTGCTTACAATGAGCAGTTCTTC. Its protein is CASSPSGSAYNEQFF.

V gene TRBV28 combines with J gene TRBJ1-6, with D unresolved. Looked up from germline, CDR1 is MDHEN and CDR2 is SYDVKM. This CDR3 is built from 13 residues. Trimming shortened V by 6 bases and J by 9 bases, and 12 bases separated the two germline ends. CDR3 sequence (DNA): TGTGCCAGCAGCCCCGGACGCGTTTCACCCCTCCACTTT. Its protein product is CASSPGRVSPLHF. The variable domain in full, with the rest retrieved from reference TRBV28 and TRBJ1-6, is DVKVTQSSRYLVKRTGEKVFLECVQDMDHENMFWYRQDPGLGLRLIYFSYDVKMKEKGDIPEGYSVSREKKERFSLILESASTNQTSMYLCASSPGRVSPLHFGNGTRLTVT.

This rearrangement joins TRBV19 to TRBJ2-7, with D possibly matching TRBD2 (6 bases). The CDR3 contains 14 residues. Trimming took 3 bases from V and 2 from J, leaving 11 bases between them. Germline CDR1 is LNHDA and CDR2 is SQIVND (reference sequence). CDR3 DNA sequence: TGTGCCAGTAGTATCGGAGGGATCGCCTACGAGCAGTACTTC. Translating gives CASSIGGIAYEQYF.

This clone was detected a few times. V usage is TRBV28 and J usage is TRBJ1-2, with no clear D. CDR3 size: 15 residues. From germline, CDR1 is MDHEN and CDR2 SYDVKM. Trimming took 4 bases from V and 2 from J, leaving 14 bases between them. The CDR3 DNA is TGTGCCAGCAGTTCCCCCTATGGCACAAACTATGGCTACACCTTC. It specifies CASSSPYGTNYGYTF.

The V call is TRBV27, the J call TRBJ2-3; D is perhaps TRBD1 (6 bases). The CDR3 sequence is 15 residues long. Trimming pared 2 bases from V and 9 bases from J, leaving 18 bases between. Germline-derived CDR1 and CDR2 are MNHEY and SMNVEV (reference sequence). This CDR3 is CASSLGGRAPGTQYF. CDR3 DNA: TGTGCCAGCAGTTTAGGGGGCAGGGCCCCAGGAACGCAGTATTTT.

This sequence joins TRBV2 and TRBJ2-6; D is ambiguous. V lost 6 bases and J 0 bases, leaving 3 bases between the germline ends. CDR3 length: 13 residues. Per the germline V gene, CDR1 is SNHLY and CDR2 is FYNNEI. The CDR3 DNA is TGTGCCAGCAGCCTCTCTGGGGCCAACGTCCTGACTTTC. Protein product: CASSLSGANVLTF.

This sequence joins TRBV14 and TRBJ1-2; 8 bases line up with TRBD1. The germline V gene has CDR1 SGHDN and CDR2 FVKESK. Trimming removed 4 bases from V and 9 bases from J; junction bases left unmatched: 10. This CDR3 is 14 amino acids long. The CDR3 reads CASSPGTGLVRYTF. In nucleotides, the CDR3 is TGTGCCAGCAGCCCAGGGACAGGTTTAGTACGCTACACCTTC.

This rearrangement joins TRBV5-1 to TRBJ2-1; D not certain. Trimming stripped 0 bases from V and 1 base from J, with 8 bases between. From germline, CDR1 is SGHRS and CDR2 YFSETQ. The CDR3 loop spans 15 amino acids. CDR3 sequence reads: CASSLETDSYNEQFF. The CDR3 bases are TGCGCCAGCAGCTTGGAGACCGATTCCTACAATGAGCAGTTCTTC.

This clone was seen more than once but under ten times. This chain links TRBV10-3 with TRBJ1-1; a possible D gene is TRBD1 (6 bases). CDR1 is ENHRY, CDR2 SYGVKD, per germline. The length of the CDR3 is 13 residues. V shed 10 bases and J shed 4 bases, with 16 bases lying between them. The CDR3 sequence: CASNKQGSTEAFF. Here the CDR3 DNA reads TGTGCCAGCAATAAACAGGGAAGCACTGAAGCTTTCTTT.

The rearrangement links TRBV18 to TRBJ1-1; 9 bases match TRBD1. V trimming: 6 bases; J trimming: 1 base; junction bases outside the gene matches: 6. The CDR3 covers 15 residues. Germline V CDR1 and CDR2: KGHSH, LQKENI. The CDR3 is CASSRRTGENTEAFF. CDR3 in DNA: TGTGCCAGCTCCCGCCGGACAGGGGAGAACACTGAAGCTTTCTTT. The whole variable domain, remainder taken from reference TRBV18 and TRBJ1-1, is NAGVMQNPRHLVRRRGQEARLRCSPMKGHSHVYWYRQLPEEGLKFMVYLQKENIIDESGMPKERFSAEFPKEGPSILRIQQVVRGDSAAYFCASSRRTGENTEAFFGQGTRLTVV.

The chain employs TRBV6-5 and TRBJ1-4, with D hard to call. The CDR3 covers 15 residues. Germline V lookup: CDR1 MNHEY, CDR2 SVGAGI. V dropped 4 bases and J dropped 4 bases, with 13 bases sitting between them. CDR3 sequence: CASSSSLAGNEKLFF. CDR3 DNA: TGTGCCAGCAGTTCCTCTCTGGCGGGTAATGAAAAACTGTTTTTT.

The chain joins TRBV5-1 to TRBJ2-3; TRBD2 is a possible D gene (6 bases). This CDR3 comprises 15 residues. Looked up from germline, CDR1 is SGHRS and CDR2 is YFSETQ. V gave up 7 bases and J gave up 5 bases, with 20 bases separating them. The CDR3 nucleotides are TGCGCCAGCGCCCGGGAGCCTGATAGGGGAGATACGCAGTATTTT. This encodes CASAREPDRGDTQYF.

CDR3 protein: CASTRARATDTQYF. The CDR3 nucleotides are TGTGCCAGCACCCGGGCCCGGGCCACAGATACGCAGTATTTT. J is TRBJ2-3 and V is TRBV7-2; D gene unclear. The CDR3 consists of 14 residues. With 7 bases removed from V and 2 bases from J, the gap between germline ends came to 13 bases. The germline V gene has CDR1 SGHTA and CDR2 FQGNSA.

This chain uses TRBV19 with TRBJ1-3; D is unresolved. CDR1 is LNHDA, CDR2 SQIVND, per germline (reference sequence). Trimming took off 6 bases at V and 0 bases at J, with 9 bases between the two ends. CDR3 length: 14 residues. CDR3 residues: CASRKRASGNTIYF. In nucleotides, the CDR3 is TGTGCCAGTAGGAAGAGGGCCTCTGGAAACACCATATATTTT.